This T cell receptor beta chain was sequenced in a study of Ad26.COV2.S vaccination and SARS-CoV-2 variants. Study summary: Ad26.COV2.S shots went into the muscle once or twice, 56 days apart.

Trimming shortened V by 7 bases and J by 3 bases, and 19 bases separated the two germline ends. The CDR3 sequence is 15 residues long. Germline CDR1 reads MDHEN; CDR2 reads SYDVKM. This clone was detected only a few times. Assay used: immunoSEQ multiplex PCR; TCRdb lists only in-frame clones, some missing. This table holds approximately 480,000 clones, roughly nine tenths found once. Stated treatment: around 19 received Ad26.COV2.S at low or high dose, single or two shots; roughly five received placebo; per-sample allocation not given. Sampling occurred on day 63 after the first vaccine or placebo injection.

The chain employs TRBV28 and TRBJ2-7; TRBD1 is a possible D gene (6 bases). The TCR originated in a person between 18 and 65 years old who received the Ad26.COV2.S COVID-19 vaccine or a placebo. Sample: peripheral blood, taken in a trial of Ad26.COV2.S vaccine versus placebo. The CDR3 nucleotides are TGTGCCAGCACTTCCGGTGGGGGACACCTCTACGAGCAGTACTTC. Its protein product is CASTSGGGHLYEQYF.